This T cell receptor beta chain derives from a study of blood T cell repertoires in COVID-19. This clone has only a few counts. Some clones are missing from TCRdb's copy, which holds only in-frame ones; the method was immunoSEQ multiplex PCR. The data contain 380,000 or so clones, 88% of them seen just once; the ten biggest clones take up 2% to 2.5%. The CDR3 runs to 12 residues. V was cut by 0 bases and J by 3 bases, with 6 bases left in between. Looked up from germline, CDR1 is GTSNPN and CDR2 is SVGIG (reference sequence). This rearrangement joins TRBV30 to TRBJ2-7; D call uncertain. What was sequenced was PBMCs or T cells enriched from blood (not recorded which). The source is a woman aged 40 to 55 with acute COVID-19. The CDR3 sequence is CAWSVIGYEQYF. In DNA form, the CDR3 reads TGTGCCTGGAGTGTGATCGGCTACGAGCAGTACTTC.